One and the same sample provided the 32 T cell receptor beta chains below, sequenced in a study of Ad26.COV2.S vaccination and SARS-CoV-2 variants. TCRdb's copy holds only in-frame clones and misses some; the assay was immunoSEQ multiplex PCR. The sample includes hundreds of thousands of clones, approximately 86% of them seen just once. Treatment described: around 19 received Ad26.COV2.S at low or high dose, single or two shots; 5 received placebo; per-sample allocation not given. Specimen acquisition occurred on day 63 following the initial vaccine or placebo injection. The sequences come from peripheral blood, collected in a trial of Ad26.COV2.S vaccine versus placebo. The receptor set was obtained from a person between 18 and 65 years old who received the Ad26.COV2.S COVID-19 vaccine or a placebo.

The chain joins TRBV6-5 to TRBJ2-1, with TRBD2 matching over 8 bases. Germline assignment: CDR1 MNHEY and CDR2 SVGAGI. V was pared by 5 bases and J by 8 bases, with 8 bases of the junction left unmatched. This CDR3 region has 14 residues. CDR3 in amino acids: CASSPGTRIYEQFF. For the CDR3, the DNA is TGTGCCAGCAGTCCCGGGACTAGAATCTATGAGCAGTTCTTC.

The table lists this clone with a count of one. The chain employs TRBV10-3 and TRBJ1-5; D unclear. CDR1 is ENHRY and CDR2 is SYGVKD in the germline V gene. V dropped 2 bases and J dropped 2 bases, with 4 bases sitting between them. The CDR3 extends over 13 amino acids. CDR3 region: CAISEPGNQPQHF. The CDR3 nucleotides are TGTGCCATCAGTGAGCCTGGCAATCAGCCCCAGCATTTT.

The J gene is TRBJ2-7, the V gene TRBV5-1, with TRBD2 matching over 8 bases. CDR1 SGHRS and CDR2 YFSETQ come from the germline V gene. J gave up 4 bases and V 3 bases, and 15 bases lay outside the gene matches. The CDR3 consists of 17 residues. CDR3 sequence (DNA): TGCGCCAGCAGCTCTGAGCCCTCCGAGCGGGGGTTTTACGAGCAGTACTTC. Protein: CASSSEPSERGFYEQYF.

The rearrangement joins TRBV7-2 to TRBJ2-1, with 7 bases matching TRBD2. This CDR3 contains 14 residues. Germline V lookup: CDR1 SGHTA, CDR2 FQGNSA. V dropped 5 bases and J dropped 7; count of bases not matched to a gene: 8. CDR3 amino acids: CASSRVRGGNEQFF. CDR3 nucleotides: TGTGCCAGCAGCCGTGTGCGGGGAGGGAATGAGCAGTTCTTC. The full variable domain, its missing parts supplied by reference TRBV7-2 and TRBJ2-1, is GAGVSQSPSNKVTEKGKDVELRCDPISGHTALYWYRQSLGQGLEFLIYFQGNSAPDKSGLPSDRFSAERTGGSVSTLTIQRTQQEDSAVYLCASSRVRGGNEQFFGPGTRLTVL.

V gene TRBV7-2 combines with J gene TRBJ2-7, with 9 bases fitting TRBD2. The V gene end was trimmed by 4 bases and the J gene end by 9 bases; junction bases not matched to a gene: 16. The CDR3 is 16 amino acids. The V gene's germline CDR1 is SGHTA and CDR2 FQGNSA. In DNA form, the CDR3 reads TGTGCCAGCAGCTCCTCTAGCGGGGCAGGGGGAGAATTGCAGTACTTC. It specifies CASSSSSGAGGELQYF.

This chain uses TRBV7-9 with TRBJ2-1, with TRBD1 as a possible D gene (5 bases). In germline, CDR1 is SEHNR, CDR2 FQNEAQ (reference sequence). V dropped 4 bases and J dropped 15 bases, with 19 bases sitting between them. The CDR3 runs to 13 residues. DNA for the CDR3: TGTGCCAGCAGCTATGACAGTTTTCTTGGGCTGTTCTTC. It codes for CASSYDSFLGLFF.

The chain uses TRBV28 and TRBJ2-5; possible D gene TRBD1, 5 bases. Trimming removed 3 bases at V and 5 bases at J, with 10 bases between. This CDR3 region has 13 residues. Germline CDR1 MDHEN, CDR2 SYDVKM. The CDR3 coding sequence is TGTGCCAGCAGTTTCAGGGTTCCGGAGACCCAGTACTTC. Its protein is CASSFRVPETQYF.

This clone was seen a few times. Other nucleotide sequences from this sample produce the same CDR3. The chain employs TRBV9 and TRBJ1-2; D might be TRBD1 (5 bases). The CDR3 length is 12 residues. V gave up 4 bases and J gave up 8 bases, with 12 bases separating them. The germline V gene encodes CDR1 SGDLS and CDR2 YYNGEE. CDR3 residues: CASSSGTGGYTF. The CDR3 DNA sequence: TGTGCCAGCAGCAGCGGGACGGGAGGCTACACCTTC.

The rearrangement uses TRBV28 and TRBJ1-3; D is possibly TRBD1 (5 bases). V lost 5 bases and J 3 bases, leaving 14 bases between the germline ends. Germline V lookup: CDR1 MDHEN, CDR2 SYDVKM. The CDR3 has 15 amino acids. The CDR3 is CASSPRGRVGNTIYF. CDR3 nucleotides: TGTGCCAGCAGTCCCCGGGGCAGGGTTGGAAACACCATATATTTT.

The CDR3 spells CASSLIHDGREAFF. CDR3 nucleotide sequence: TGTGCCAGCAGTCTAATTCACGACGGGAGAGAAGCTTTCTTT. The J gene is TRBJ1-1, the V gene TRBV6-2 or TRBV6-3, with D hard to call. V lost 5 bases and J 8 bases, leaving 18 bases between the germline ends. This CDR3 spans 14 amino acids. CDR1 is MNHEY and CDR2 is SVGEGT in the germline V gene.

The chain carries TRBV5-6 and TRBJ2-5; 14 positions match TRBD2. CDR1 is SGHDT, CDR2 YYEEEE, per germline. The CDR3 consists of 16 residues. After removal of 4 bases from V and 5 bases from J, the junction contained 7 bases not matched to a gene. The CDR3 spells CASSVRLAGGPETQYF. CDR3 bases: TGTGCCAGCAGCGTCCGACTAGCGGGGGGGCCGGAGACCCAGTACTTC.

The CDR3 loop is CATRAGAKQFF. CDR3 sequence (DNA): TGTGCCACCAGAGCCGGGGCCAAGCAGTTCTTC. The chain employs TRBV19 and TRBJ2-1; either TRBD1 or TRBD2 may supply D (5 bases each). The CDR3 length is 11 residues. Per germline, CDR1 LNHDA and CDR2 SQIVND (reference sequence). V was cut by 10 bases and J by 11 bases, with 15 bases left in between.

This chain uses TRBV6-6 with TRBJ1-2, with D uncertain. V was trimmed by 6 bases and J by 13 bases, leaving 18 bases between them. CDR3 length: 12 residues. Looked up from germline, CDR1 is MNHNY and CDR2 is SVGAGI (reference sequence). CDR3 loop: CASSQQWQAGTF. The CDR3 region has the DNA TGTGCCAGCAGCCAACAGTGGCAGGCGGGCACCTTC.

The rearrangement joins TRBV10-3 to TRBJ2-7; 8 bases are a match to TRBD2. After removal of 6 bases from V and 5 bases from J, the junction contained 6 bases not matched to a gene. The germline V gene has CDR1 ENHRY and CDR2 SYGVKD. CDR3 length equals 13 residues. This chain's CDR3 is CAIRAGVSHEQYF. Written as DNA, the CDR3 is TGTGCCATCAGAGCGGGAGTGAGCCACGAGCAGTACTTC.

V gene TRBV19 combines with J gene TRBJ1-1; TRBD1 matches at 9 bases. Germline V lookup: CDR1 LNHDA, CDR2 SQIVND (reference sequence). V was pared by 7 bases and J by 6 bases, with 12 bases of the junction left unmatched. CDR3 size: 15 residues. The CDR3 spells CASINRGLVGAEAFF. Written as DNA, the CDR3 is TGTGCCAGTATTAACAGGGGGCTCGTGGGGGCTGAAGCTTTCTTT.

The chain joins TRBV7-3 to TRBJ2-7; 7 bases match TRBD2. Germline V gene lookup returns CDR1 SGHTA and CDR2 FQGTGA. The length of the CDR3 is 15 residues. V shed 1 base and J 3 bases; nucleotides not matched to a gene: 6. CDR3: CASSLKTGGYYEQYF. The CDR3 DNA reads as TGTGCCAGCAGCTTAAAGACGGGAGGTTACTACGAGCAGTACTTC.

Turning to this clone: An end of the junction differs from the germline gene, which may be a read error. The genes are TRBV7-9 and TRBJ2-1; D may be TRBD1 or TRBD2 (5 bases each). This CDR3 is built from 10 residues. CDR1 and CDR2 (germline): SEHNR, FQNEAQ (reference sequence). CDR3 region: CAMAAEVRVF. Written as DNA, the CDR3 is TGTGCCATGGCGGCGGAGGTCAGGGTCTTC.

The chain is built from TRBV6-1 and TRBJ1-2, with no clear D. The CDR3 runs to 16 residues. Germline CDR1 MNHNS, CDR2 SASEGT. Trimming cost V 1 base and J 0 bases, with 12 bases left between them. For the CDR3, the DNA is TGTGCCAGCAGTGAAGTGGGGAGCCATACTAACTATGGCTACACCTTC. It codes for CASSEVGSHTNYGYTF.

V is TRBV7-2 and J is TRBJ1-4; D is unresolved. With 2 bases removed from V and 0 bases from J, the gap between germline ends came to 7 bases. This CDR3 spans 15 amino acids. Germline V gives CDR1 SGHTA, CDR2 FQGNSA. CDR3 nucleotides: TGTGCCAGCAGCTTAAGCCAGGCAACTAATGAAAAACTGTTTTTT. It codes for CASSLSQATNEKLFF.

The V and J genes are TRBV5-1 and TRBJ1-1; D gene unclear. The CDR3 is 16 residues long. V lost 0 bases and J lost 8, with 20 bases in between. Per germline, CDR1 SGHRS and CDR2 YFSETQ. CDR3: CASSLEGNIRLLEAFF. The CDR3, as DNA: TGCGCCAGCAGCTTGGAAGGAAACATCCGTCTTTTGGAAGCTTTCTTT.

The chain is built from TRBV28 and TRBJ2-1; maybe TRBD1 (7 bases). The V end lost 6 bases, the J end lost 7 bases, and 13 bases lay between the germline ends. The CDR3 has 13 residues. Germline lookup yields CDR1 MDHEN and CDR2 SYDVKM. The CDR3 is CASRPRGANEQFF. In nucleotides, the CDR3 is TGTGCCAGCAGACCCAGGGGGGCTAATGAGCAGTTCTTC.

In its sample, this clone was seen once. V usage is TRBV19 and J usage is TRBJ2-3; 7 nucleotides line up with TRBD2. V lost 8 bases to trimming and J lost 1 base; unmatched junction nucleotides: 6. In germline, CDR1 is LNHDA, CDR2 SQIVND (reference sequence). The CDR3 consists of 14 residues. The CDR3: CASRASGGTDTQYF. For the CDR3, the DNA is TGTGCCAGTCGGGCTAGCGGAGGCACAGATACGCAGTATTTT.

There are a few counts of this clone. CDR3 in amino acids: CASSLGAGSQGYGYTF. The DNA of the CDR3 is TGTGCCAGCAGCCTTGGAGCAGGGTCCCAGGGCTATGGCTACACCTTC. V usage is TRBV3-1 (or the pseudogene TRBV3-2) and J usage is TRBJ1-2; possibly TRBD1 for D (5 bases). This CDR3 has 16 amino acids. CDR1 is LGHDT, CDR2 YNNKEL, per germline (reference sequence). V gave up 4 bases and J gave up 4 bases, with 19 bases separating them.

This chain joins TRBV11-2 and TRBJ2-2; the D gene is possibly TRBD2 (7 bases). V was trimmed by 2 bases and J by 5 bases, leaving 18 bases between them. From germline, CDR1 is SGHAT and CDR2 FQNNGV. The CDR3 is 17 amino acids. The CDR3 region has the DNA TGTGCCAGCAGCTTACAGGCTGCGGGGGCCGCTACCGGGGAGCTGTTTTTT. It is translated as CASSLQAAGAATGELFF. Full variable domain (outside the CDR3, taken from reference TRBV11-2 and TRBJ2-2): EAGVAQSPRYKIIEKRQSVAFWCNPISGHATLYWYQQILGQGPKLLIQFQNNGVVDDSQLPKDRFSAERLKGVDSTLKIQPAKLEDSAVYLCASSLQAAGAATGELFFGEGSRLTVL.

The chain uses TRBV7-8 and TRBJ2-2; 8 bases map to TRBD1. Germline V gene data show CDR1 as SGHVS and CDR2 as FQNEAQ. The CDR3 length is 16 residues. V dropped 2 bases and J dropped 6; count of bases not matched to a gene: 8. This CDR3 reads CASSLYRGSLAGELFF. The CDR3 DNA reads TGTGCCAGCAGCTTATACAGGGGGAGTCTCGCCGGGGAGCTGTTTTTT.

V and J are TRBV4-1 and TRBJ2-1; 8 nucleotides agree with TRBD1. The CDR3 is made up of 13 amino acids. Germline V gene lookup returns CDR1 MGHRA and CDR2 YSYEKL. The ends lost 3 bases at V and 8 bases at J; junction bases unmatched: 3. This chain's CDR3 is CASSHGQGDEQFF. CDR3 coding DNA: TGCGCCAGCAGCCATGGACAGGGCGATGAGCAGTTCTTC.

This clone turned up a few times. The CDR3 DNA sequence: TGCGCCAGCTGCCCCCCGGGACTAGCGGGCAATGAGCAGTTCTTC. Translated, it gives CASCPPGLAGNEQFF. The chain combines TRBV5-1 with TRBJ2-1, with TRBD2 matching 12 bases. The CDR3 covers 15 residues. J was trimmed by 6 bases and V by 7 bases; bases with no gene match: 8. The germline V gene encodes CDR1 SGHRS and CDR2 YFSETQ. Full variable domain (missing parts from reference TRBV5-1 and TRBJ2-1): KAGVTQTPRYLIKTRGQQVTLSCSPISGHRSVSWYQQTPGQGLQFLFEYFSETQRNKGNFPGRFSGRQFSNSRSEMNVSTLELGDSALYLCASCPPGLAGNEQFFGPGTRLTVL.

The genes are TRBV11-3 and TRBJ2-1; 10 bases are a match to TRBD2. The CDR3 has 15 residues. Germline-derived CDR1 and CDR2 are SGHNT and YENEEA. V shed 5 bases and J 4 bases; nucleotides not matched to a gene: 5. This chain's CDR3 is CASSESSGGYNEQFF. The CDR3 region has the DNA TGTGCCAGCAGCGAATCTAGCGGGGGATACAATGAGCAGTTCTTC.

The rearrangement links TRBV3-1 (or the pseudogene TRBV3-2) to TRBJ2-7; 12 nucleotides align to TRBD2. The V gene end was trimmed by 7 bases and the J gene end by 3 bases; junction bases not matched to a gene: 7. The CDR3 runs 15 residues. Germline-derived CDR1 and CDR2 are LGHDT and YNNKEL (reference sequence). The CDR3 region has the DNA TGTGCCAGCACTCGGACTAGCGGGGCGATCTACGAGCAGTACTTC. Translation gives CASTRTSGAIYEQYF.

The chain carries TRBV28 and TRBJ2-7, with D unresolved. Germline lookup yields CDR1 MDHEN and CDR2 SYDVKM. Trimming removed 1 base from V and 5 bases from J, with 3 bases in between. This CDR3 region has 11 residues. CDR3 loop: CASSLLHEQYF. The CDR3 bases are TGTGCCAGCAGTTTATTACACGAGCAGTACTTC. Combining the CDR3 with reference TRBV28 and TRBJ2-7 gives the whole variable domain DVKVTQSSRYLVKRTGEKVFLECVQDMDHENMFWYRQDPGLGLRLIYFSYDVKMKEKGDIPEGYSVSREKKERFSLILESASTNQTSMYLCASSLLHEQYFGPGTRLTVT.

V usage is TRBV19 and J usage is TRBJ1-1; TRBD1 is a possible D gene (6 bases). Trimming left V 5 bases short and J 1 base short, with 17 bases between. The CDR3 consists of 16 residues. Germline-derived CDR1 and CDR2 are LNHDA and SQIVND (reference sequence). The CDR3 protein is CASSGPLGQRNTEAFF. The CDR3 DNA is TGTGCCAGTAGTGGTCCCTTGGGACAAAGGAACACTGAAGCTTTCTTT. The full variable domain, in which reference TRBV19 and TRBJ1-1 provide the parts outside the CDR3, is DGGITQSPKYLFRKEGQNVTLSCEQNLNHDAMYWYRQDPGQGLRLIYYSQIVNDFQKGDIAEGYSVSREKKESFPLTVTSAQKNPTAFYLCASSGPLGQRNTEAFFGQGTRLTVV.

The CDR3 DNA reads as TGTGCCAGCAGCACCGATTCTAGCTCCTACGAGCAGTACTTC. Residues: CASSTDSSSYEQYF. The V gene is TRBV5-4, the J gene TRBJ2-7; D not resolved. CDR1 is SGHNT, CDR2 YYREEE, per germline (reference sequence). CDR3 length equals 14 residues. V lost 4 bases and J 0 bases, leaving 11 bases between the germline ends.